A selection of T cell receptor beta chains follows, all from one sample in a study of T cells in tuberculosis. Sequencing used immunoSEQ multiplex PCR; TCRdb keeps in-frame clones, though not all of them. Counted here are around 41,000 clones, around 94% occurring once; the ten biggest clones make up roughly 2%. The sample was PBMCs. Source of these receptors: a donor aged 10 to 29 with latent tuberculosis or without tuberculosis infection. Some clones in this sample may be carry-over from other donors' samples. CDR3s include the opening cysteine and the closing phenylalanine or tryptophan. The D gene is left open where the match is weak. Size is omitted from some rows. Given values are once, few, many or a class for expanded clones.

size,V,J,length,D,DNA,CDR3
-,TRBV7-2,TRBJ2-7,14,-,TGTGCCAGCAGCTTAGGACAGAGCTCCTACGAGCAGTACTTC,CASSLGQSSYEQYF
-,TRBV4-1,TRBJ2-1,20,-,TGCGCCAGCAGCCAAGATCTTATTGTTCCAGCCCCGCAGGGGATTGAGGAGCAGTTCTTC,CASSQDLIVPAPQGIEEQFF
once,TRBV19,TRBJ1-1,15,TRBD1,TGTGCCAGTAGTATAGTCGGACAGGGGAACACTGAAGCTTTCTTT,CASSIVGQGNTEAFF
-,TRBV7-2,TRBJ1-5,19,TRBD1,TGTGCCAGCAGCTCCCGGACAGGGATTTCTCCTATTAGCAATCAGCCCCAGCATTTT,CASSSRTGISPISNQPQHF
once,TRBV4-3,TRBJ2-7,15,TRBD2,TGCGCCAGCAGCCAATCAGGGCAGGGAGGGTTCGAGCAGTACTTC,CASSQSGQGGFEQYF
-,TRBV28,TRBJ2-7,13,-,TGTGCCAGCAAAAACACCGCAGGGTACGAGCAGTACTTC,CASKNTAGYEQYF
once,TRBV2,TRBJ2-7,15,-,TGTGCCAGCAGTGGGCACAGTACAGCCCTCTACGAGCAGTACTTC,CASSGHSTALYEQYF
-,TRBV27,TRBJ2-7,16,TRBD2,TGTGCCAGCACCCCCTCTAGCGGTGAATATACCTACGAGCAGTACTTC,CASTPSSGEYTYEQYF
-,TRBV4-3,TRBJ2-5,14,-,TGCGCCAGCAGCCAGGAACACGGGGAAGAGACCCAGTACTTC,CASSQEHGEETQYF
-,TRBV7-9,TRBJ2-5,11,-,TGTGCCAGCAGCACTCTGGAGACCCAGTACTTC,CASSTLETQYF
once,TRBV19,TRBJ1-2,12,-,TGTGCCAGTACATCGAAGGGGCTGGGCTACACCTTC,CASTSKGLGYTF
-,TRBV18,TRBJ2-2,12,-,TGTGCCAGCTCACCATCCTCCGGGGAGCTGTTTTTT,CASSPSSGELFF
-,TRBV28,TRBJ2-2,15,-,TGTGCCAGCAGTTTAGGAGGTCTGAACACCGGGGAGCTGTTTTTT,CASSLGGLNTGELFF
-,TRBV6-5,TRBJ2-7,15,TRBD1,TGTGCCAGCAGACCGGGACAGGGGGGTTCCTACGAGCAGTACTTC,CASRPGQGGSYEQYF
-,TRBV11-2,TRBJ2-7,15,TRBD2,TGTGCCAGCAGCTTAGCATCACTAGCGGGAGCCGAGCAGTACTTC,CASSLASLAGAEQYF
-,TRBV18,TRBJ2-3,12,-,TGTGCCAGCTCTTCAGGGTCAGATACGCAGTATTTT,CASSSGSDTQYF
-,TRBV15,TRBJ1-1,14,-,TGTGCCACCCGCGGGGGATTCGGGTTCACTGAAGCTTTCTTT,CATRGGFGFTEAFF
-,TRBV7-6,TRBJ2-3,15,-,TGTGCCAGCAGCTCACTAAACGCGGGCACAGATACGCAGTATTTT,CASSSLNAGTDTQYF
-,TRBV6-4,TRBJ1-5,19,TRBD1,TGTGCCAGCAGTGACTCGGGGCCTACGGTATCAGGGGGGAATCAGCCCCAGCATTTT,CASSDSGPTVSGGNQPQHF
-,TRBV18,TRBJ1-4,18,TRBD1,TGTGCCAGCTCACCACCATGGACAGGGGGTTACAGAAATGAAAAACTGTTTTTT,CASSPPWTGGYRNEKLFF
-,TRBV5-1,TRBJ2-7,15,TRBD2,TGCGCCAGCAGTACTAGCGGGACTAGCGGGAGAGGGCAGTACTTC,CASSTSGTSGRGQYF
-,TRBV4-1,TRBJ1-5,15,-,TGCGCCAGCAGCCAAGGACAGCATAGCAATCAGCCCCAGCATTTT,CASSQGQHSNQPQHF
-,TRBV5-1,TRBJ2-3,18,TRBD2,TGCGCCAGCAGCTCGGGACTAGCGGGAGGGCCCAGCACAGATACGCAGTATTTT,CASSSGLAGGPSTDTQYF
-,TRBV6-1,TRBJ1-4,14,-,TGTGCCAGCAGTGACCTAGACAGGACAGAAAAACTGTTTTTT,CASSDLDRTEKLFF
-,TRBV7-3,TRBJ2-2,18,TRBD1,TGTGCCAGCAGCTTAAAGGGACAGAGCTACGCGAACACCGGGGAGCTGTTTTTT,CASSLKGQSYANTGELFF
-,TRBV9,TRBJ2-1,16,TRBD2,TGTGCCAGCAGCCCCGGGACTAGCGGAGCCTACAATGAGCAGTTCTTC,CASSPGTSGAYNEQFF
-,TRBV28,TRBJ2-1,14,TRBD2,TGTGCCAGCGGTTATAGCGGGTCCTACAATGAGCAGTTCTTC,CASGYSGSYNEQFF
-,TRBV7-6,TRBJ2-2,16,-,TGTGCCAGCAACACCATACCTCCCGCGAACACCGGGGAGCTGTTTTTT,CASNTIPPANTGELFF
-,TRBV7-9,TRBJ2-5,18,TRBD2,TGTGCCAGCAGCTTAGTTCGGACTAGCGGCACACCACAAGAGACCCAGTACTTC,CASSLVRTSGTPQETQYF
-,TRBV7-9,TRBJ1-5,12,-,TGTGCCAGCAGCTTAGGGCCTCAGCCCCAGCATTTT,CASSLGPQPQHF
-,TRBV11-2,TRBJ2-2,15,TRBD1,TGTGCCAGCAGCAATGTACAGGGGGCCACCGGGGAGCTGTTTTTT,CASSNVQGATGELFF
-,TRBV7-8,TRBJ1-1,17,-,TGTGCCAGCAGCTTATCACAGGGAAGAGGGGTGAACACTGAAGCTTTCTTT,CASSLSQGRGVNTEAFF
-,TRBV2,TRBJ1-2,13,TRBD1,TGTGCCAGCAGCCTGGGGACAGGCTATGGCTACACCTTC,CASSLGTGYGYTF
-,TRBV5-1,TRBJ2-2,22,-,TGCGCCAGCAGCCCCGGGGGGGCTACAGGGGGCCCGTTTGTTAGAGAAACCGGGGAGCTGTTTTTT,CASSPGGATGGPFVRETGELFF
-,TRBV7-9,TRBJ1-2,15,TRBD1,TGTGCCAGCAGCTTAGCTGGGGACAGGGGACATGGCTACACCTTC,CASSLAGDRGHGYTF
-,TRBV6-5,TRBJ2-7,16,-,TGTGCCAGCAGTTACGACCCGACAGGATTTGGGTACGAGCAGTACTTC,CASSYDPTGFGYEQYF
-,TRBV7-3,TRBJ2-1,14,TRBD2,TGTGCCAGCAGCTTTAGCGGGAGCGGAAATGAGCAGTTCTTC,CASSFSGSGNEQFF